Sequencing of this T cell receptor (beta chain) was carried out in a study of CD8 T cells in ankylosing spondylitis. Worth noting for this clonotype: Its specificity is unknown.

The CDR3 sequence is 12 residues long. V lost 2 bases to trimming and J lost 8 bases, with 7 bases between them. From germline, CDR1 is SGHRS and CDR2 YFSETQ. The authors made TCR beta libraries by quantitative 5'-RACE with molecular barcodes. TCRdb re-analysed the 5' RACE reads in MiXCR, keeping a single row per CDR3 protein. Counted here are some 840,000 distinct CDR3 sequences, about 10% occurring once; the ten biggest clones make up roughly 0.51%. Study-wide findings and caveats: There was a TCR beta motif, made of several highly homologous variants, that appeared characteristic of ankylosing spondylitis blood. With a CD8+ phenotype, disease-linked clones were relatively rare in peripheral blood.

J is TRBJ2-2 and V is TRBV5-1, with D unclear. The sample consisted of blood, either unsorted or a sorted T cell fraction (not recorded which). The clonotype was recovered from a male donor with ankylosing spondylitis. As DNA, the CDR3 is TGCGCCAGCAGCTTCAATGGTGGGGAGCTGTTTTTT. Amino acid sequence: CASSFNGGELFF.